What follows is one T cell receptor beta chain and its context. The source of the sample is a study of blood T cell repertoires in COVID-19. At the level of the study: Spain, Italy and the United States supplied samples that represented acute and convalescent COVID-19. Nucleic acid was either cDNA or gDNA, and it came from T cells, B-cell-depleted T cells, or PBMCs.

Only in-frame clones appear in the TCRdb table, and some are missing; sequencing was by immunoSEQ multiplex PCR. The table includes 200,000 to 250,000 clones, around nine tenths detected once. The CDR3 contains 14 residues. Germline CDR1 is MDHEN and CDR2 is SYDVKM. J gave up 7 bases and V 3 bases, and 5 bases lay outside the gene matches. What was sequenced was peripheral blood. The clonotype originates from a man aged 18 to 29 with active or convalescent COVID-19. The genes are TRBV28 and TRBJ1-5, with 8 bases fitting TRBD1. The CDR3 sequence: CASSFRGLGQPQHF. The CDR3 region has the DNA TGTGCCAGCAGTTTCAGGGGGCTCGGGCAGCCCCAGCATTTT.